Presented here are 32 T cell receptor beta chains from one specimen sequenced in a study of naive and memory T cell subsets (TCRdb year 2017). Library creation used UMI-ligation and nested PCR. The instrument given in TCRdb is Illumina MiSeq. To cover both TRBC1 and TRBC2, the beta constant-region primer consisted of an equimolar mix of two oligonucleotides. The public reads were reanalyzed by TCRdb: fastp trimming at Q25, MiXCR alignment, in-frame beta chains only. One record per CDR3 amino acid sequence lists the most common genes and DNA. Present in this sample are around 160,000 distinct CDR3 sequences, about a sixth of which were seen just once. The ten largest make up 0.14% to 0.15% of the sample. The sequencing input was naive CD4+ T cells from blood. The cell subset or site label here, explained by the study, means: naive T cells, CD45RA high CD27+. The source of these receptors is a human donor in good health.

This chain uses TRBV18 with TRBJ2-1, with 10 positions matching TRBD2. The length of the CDR3 is 15 residues. The V and J ends lost 3 bases and 7 bases, in that order; junction bases with no gene match: 6. Germline loops: CDR1 KGHSH, CDR2 LQKENI. The CDR3 DNA is TGTGCCAGCTCACCGCTAGCGGGAGTGGAAAATGAGCAGTTCTTC. It specifies CASSPLAGVENEQFF.

CDR3 residues: CASSKGGEWETQYF. The CDR3 DNA sequence: TGTGCCAGCAGTAAGGGCGGTGAATGGGAGACCCAGTACTTC. This chain uses TRBV5-4 with TRBJ2-5; D ambiguous. This CDR3 has 14 residues. Germline CDR1 is SGHNT and CDR2 is YYREEE (reference sequence). V dropped 5 bases and J dropped 5 bases, with 16 bases sitting between them.

This clonotype was observed a handful of times. The chain links TRBV7-2 to TRBJ2-7; 9 nucleotides agree with TRBD1. CDR3 length equals 15 residues. The germline CDR1 and CDR2 sequences are SGHTA and FQGNSA. Trimming took 5 bases from V and 1 from J; bases not matched to a gene: 6. The CDR3 loop is CASSLRGQGSYEQYF. The CDR3 DNA reads TGTGCCAGCAGCCTAAGAGGACAGGGGTCCTACGAGCAGTACTTC.

V is TRBV19 and J is TRBJ2-5, with TRBD1 identical over 7 bases. This CDR3 region has 18 residues. Per the germline V gene, CDR1 is LNHDA and CDR2 is SQIVND (reference sequence). V was clipped by 2 bases and J by 0 bases; unmatched bases: 12. As DNA, the CDR3 is TGTGCCAGTAGTATAACGACAGGGCGCGGAGTGTACCAAGAGACCCAGTACTTC. It translates to CASSITTGRGVYQETQYF.

The chain combines TRBV4-1 with TRBJ2-2; D call uncertain. Trimming stripped 3 bases from V and 5 bases from J, with 16 bases between. This CDR3 has 16 amino acids. From germline, CDR1 is MGHRA and CDR2 YSYEKL. Written as DNA, the CDR3 is TGCGCCAGCAGCCACCTAGGCCTCGCACGGACCGGGGAGCTGTTTTTT. Translation gives CASSHLGLARTGELFF.

The table lists this clonotype with a few counts. V gene TRBV27 combines with J gene TRBJ1-2; D is possibly TRBD1 (5 bases). The CDR3 has 15 residues. Per the germline V gene, CDR1 is MNHEY and CDR2 is SMNVEV (reference sequence). V lost 6 bases to trimming and J lost 4 bases, with 18 bases between them. CDR3 sequence (DNA): TGTGCCAGCAGCCAACCGGGACGGGGCCTCTATGGCTACACCTTC. Its protein is CASSQPGRGLYGYTF.

V usage is TRBV5-1 and J usage is TRBJ1-2; D possibly corresponds to TRBD1 (6 bases). The V end was cut by 2 bases, the J end by 3 bases, with 14 bases between. The CDR3 covers 15 residues. Germline CDR1 reads SGHRS; CDR2 reads YFSETQ. The CDR3 DNA follows: TGCGCCAGCAGCTTACAGGGAGGCTTGGACTATGGCTACACCTTC. This translates into CASSLQGGLDYGYTF.

The chain employs TRBV5-1 and TRBJ2-7, with 11 bases aligning to TRBD2. Trimming cost V 2 bases and J 5 bases; bases outside gene matches: 6. CDR1 and CDR2 (germline): SGHRS, YFSETQ. The CDR3 length is 15 residues. CDR3 coding DNA: TGCGCCAGCAGCTTACTAGCGGGAGCGTCCCACGAGCAGTACTTC. Amino acids: CASSLLAGASHEQYF.

The chain employs TRBV28 and TRBJ1-4; tentative D call: TRBD1 (6 bases). V gave up 5 bases and J gave up 3 bases, with 13 bases separating them. The CDR3 has 15 residues. In germline, CDR1 is MDHEN, CDR2 SYDVKM. The chain's CDR3 is CASSPRTVSNEKLFF. CDR3 nucleotide sequence: TGTGCCAGCAGTCCGCGGACAGTATCTAATGAAAAACTGTTTTTT.

This clonotype turned up a few times. J is TRBJ2-2 and V is TRBV5-1, with D tentatively TRBD2 (5 bases). Germline loops: CDR1 SGHRS, CDR2 YFSETQ. The CDR3 loop spans 16 amino acids. Trimming removed 0 bases at V and 5 bases at J, with 14 bases between. The CDR3 sequence is CASSLAPTERTGELFF. The CDR3 bases are TGCGCCAGCAGCTTGGCCCCCACGGAGCGGACCGGGGAGCTGTTTTTT.

This clonotype occurred a few times. J is TRBJ2-7 and V is TRBV6-5; 9 bases fit TRBD1. CDR3 length: 15 amino acids. Trimming removed 0 bases from V and 2 bases from J; junction bases left unmatched: 2. Germline CDR1 is MNHEY and CDR2 is SVGAGI. The CDR3 nucleotides read TGTGCCAGCAGTTACTCAGACAGGGGGACCTACGAGCAGTACTTC. It is translated as CASSYSDRGTYEQYF.

CDR3 sequence reads: CASSLGPGGPQHF. CDR3 in DNA: TGTGCCAGCAGCCTGGGACCCGGAGGGCCCCAGCATTTT. V usage is TRBV9 and J usage is TRBJ1-5; a possible D gene is TRBD1 (5 bases). Germline V CDR1 and CDR2: SGDLS, YYNGEE. The CDR3 totals 13 residues. With 4 bases removed from V and 9 bases from J, the gap between germline ends came to 14 bases.

The chain recombines TRBV5-8 with TRBJ1-3; D is uncertain. The germline CDR1 and CDR2 sequences are SGHTS and YDEGEE. V shed 0 bases and J shed 0 bases, with 10 bases lying between them. CDR3 length: 16 amino acids. CDR3 coding DNA: TGTGCCAGCAGCTTGGGAACAGTCAACTCTGGAAACACCATATATTTT. Protein sequence: CASSLGTVNSGNTIYF.

The V and J genes are TRBV5-1 and TRBJ2-6; TRBD2 matches at 8 bases. The V segment lost 4 bases and the J segment 0 bases; nucleotides outside the gene matches: 6. Per germline, CDR1 SGHRS and CDR2 YFSETQ. CDR3 size: 17 residues. The CDR3 DNA reads TGCGCCAGCAGCCGTCGCGGGGGGAGCTCTGGGGCCAACGTCCTGACTTTC. It yields the protein CASSRRGGSSGANVLTF. Based on the CDR3 plus reference TRBV5-1 and TRBJ2-6, the full variable domain is KAGVTQTPRYLIKTRGQQVTLSCSPISGHRSVSWYQQTPGQGLQFLFEYFSETQRNKGNFPGRFSGRQFSNSRSEMNVSTLELGDSALYLCASSRRGGSSGANVLTFGAGSRLTVL.

The rearrangement joins TRBV29-1 to TRBJ1-1; D ambiguous. There are 14 residues in the CDR3. In germline, CDR1 is SQVTM, CDR2 ANQGSEA. The V end lost 4 bases, the J end lost 1 base, and 13 bases lay between the germline ends. CDR3 nucleotide sequence: TGCAGCGTTGTCGGTCGGCTATCGAACACTGAAGCTTTCTTT. Translated: CSVVGRLSNTEAFF.

The chain recombines TRBV20-1 with TRBJ1-4; a possible D gene is TRBD1 (6 bases). This CDR3 is 13 amino acids long. Germline V gives CDR1 DFQATT, CDR2 SNEGSKA (reference sequence). Trimming removed 1 base at V and 5 bases at J, with 8 bases between. CDR3 nucleotide sequence: TGCAGTGCTAGAGCCAGGGGCAATGAAAAACTGTTTTTT. This encodes CSARARGNEKLFF.

This chain connects TRBV30 to TRBJ2-7; D assignment may be TRBD1 or TRBD2 (5 bases each). The germline CDR1 and CDR2 sequences are GTSNPN and SVGIG (reference sequence). Deletions cut 2 bases from V and 5 bases from J, with 22 bases between. This CDR3 region has 16 residues. The CDR3 loop reads CAWSPLELRGRHEQYF. CDR3 coding DNA: TGTGCCTGGAGTCCTCTAGAACTACGGGGCCGTCACGAGCAGTACTTC.

The chain has TRBV20-1 and TRBJ1-1; D perhaps matches TRBD1 (6 bases). Germline CDR1 and CDR2: DFQATT and SNEGSKA (reference sequence). Trimming shortened V by 1 base and J by 2 bases, and 11 bases separated the two germline ends. The CDR3 totals 14 residues. In DNA, the CDR3 is TGCAGTGCTAGAGTCGGGGGGGCTAACACTGAAGCTTTCTTT. It translates to CSARVGGANTEAFF.

V is TRBV7-2 and J is TRBJ1-2; weak D call: TRBD1 (6 bases). CDR3 length: 15 amino acids. Trimming removed 4 bases from V and 2 bases from J, with 14 bases in between. Germline values: CDR1 SGHTA, CDR2 FQGNSA. The CDR3 DNA reads as TGTGCCAGCAGCTCATACACAGGGTCCAACTATGGCTACACCTTC. Translating gives CASSSYTGSNYGYTF. Looking up the rest from reference TRBV7-2 and TRBJ1-2 gives the full variable domain: GAGVSQSPSNKVTEKGKDVELRCDPISGHTALYWYRQSLGQGLEFLIYFQGNSAPDKSGLPSDRFSAERTGGSVSTLTIQRTQQEDSAVYLCASSSYTGSNYGYTFGSGTRLTVV.

V and J are TRBV7-2 and TRBJ2-7; 14 positions agree with TRBD2. J lost 6 bases, V lost 5 bases, and 6 bases had no gene match. Germline CDR1 SGHTA, CDR2 FQGNSA. This CDR3 region has 15 residues. CDR3 bases: TGTGCCAGCAGCAAAGGACTAGCGGGAGGAACCGAGCAGTACTTC. Encoded protein: CASSKGLAGGTEQYF.

This clonotype was seen a handful of times. The rearrangement uses TRBV3-1 and TRBJ2-3; weak D call: TRBD2 (5 bases). Trimming removed 2 bases at V and 6 bases at J, with 9 bases between. The germline gives CDR1 LGHDT, CDR2 YNNKEL (reference sequence). This CDR3 is built from 13 residues. For the CDR3, the DNA is TGTGCCAGCAGCCAATTAGCGCTGGATACGCAGTATTTT. Translation: CASSQLALDTQYF.

This clonotype appeared a few times. This chain uses TRBV4-1 with TRBJ2-1, with TRBD2 matching over 8 bases. Germline V lookup: CDR1 MGHRA, CDR2 YSYEKL. V gave up 0 bases and J gave up 13 bases; unmatched junction bases: 5. The CDR3 is made up of 13 amino acids. CDR3 bases: TGCGCCAGCAGCCAAGATCTGCGGGAGGCCCAGTTCTTC. The encoded protein is CASSQDLREAQFF.

CDR3: CASSADGAYEQYF. CDR3 nucleotides: TGCGCCAGCAGCGCGGACGGAGCCTACGAGCAGTACTTC. The chain recombines TRBV5-1 with TRBJ2-7; D uncertain. Germline CDR1 and CDR2: SGHRS and YFSETQ. The V gene lost 4 bases and the J gene lost 2 bases, with 10 bases spanning the gap. The CDR3 extends over 13 amino acids.

In DNA, the CDR3 is TGTGCCAGCAGTTACTCTGCGGGGGCCGTTCAGCCCCAGCATTTT. Amino acid sequence: CASSYSAGAVQPQHF. The chain has TRBV6-2 or TRBV6-3 and TRBJ1-5; TRBD1 is a possible D gene (6 bases). CDR3 length: 15 residues. Germline-derived CDR1 and CDR2 are MNHEY and SVGEGT. Trimming shortened V by 0 bases and J by 6 bases, and 12 bases separated the two germline ends.

This chain uses TRBV29-1 with TRBJ1-1; D not certain. Germline-derived CDR1 and CDR2 are SQVTM and ANQGSEA. This CDR3 is built from 12 residues. V was clipped by 3 bases and J by 0 bases, with 5 bases between them. CDR3 region: CSVDELNTEAFF. The CDR3 DNA reads TGCAGCGTTGATGAGCTGAACACTGAAGCTTTCTTT.

V and J are TRBV20-1 and TRBJ1-5, with D uncertain. Trimming cost V 3 bases and J 0 bases, with 9 bases left between them. This CDR3 comprises 14 residues. Per the germline V gene, CDR1 is DFQATT and CDR2 is SNEGSKA (reference sequence). The CDR3 sequence is CSASHRYSNQPQHF. The DNA of the CDR3 is TGCAGTGCTAGCCACAGATATAGCAATCAGCCCCAGCATTTT.

This clonotype was counted only a few times. The gene calls are TRBV7-2 and TRBJ2-5, with 11 bases matching TRBD2. Germline-derived CDR1 and CDR2 are SGHTA and FQGNSA. Unmatched junction bases numbered 5, after V lost 5 bases and J lost 0 bases. This CDR3 has 16 residues. DNA for the CDR3: TGTGCCAGCAGCCTAAGACTAGCGGGGCACCAAGAGACCCAGTACTTC. This sequence encodes CASSLRLAGHQETQYF. Combining the CDR3 with reference TRBV7-2 and TRBJ2-5 gives the whole variable domain GAGVSQSPSNKVTEKGKDVELRCDPISGHTALYWYRQSLGQGLEFLIYFQGNSAPDKSGLPSDRFSAERTGGSVSTLTIQRTQQEDSAVYLCASSLRLAGHQETQYFGPGTRLLVL.

This clonotype was counted ten times or more. The chain employs TRBV12-3 or TRBV12-4 and TRBJ1-1; 8 bases match TRBD1. J was trimmed by 4 bases and V by 5 bases; bases with no gene match: 9. The CDR3 runs to 15 residues. This CDR3 is CASSPGQGVGTEAFF. The CDR3 nucleotides are TGTGCCAGCAGTCCCGGACAGGGAGTGGGCACTGAAGCTTTCTTT.

The CDR3: CASRPGLAGVVKNIQYF. Written as DNA, the CDR3 is TGTGCCAGCAGGCCGGGACTAGCGGGAGTGGTCAAAAACATTCAGTACTTC. The chain carries TRBV11-2 and TRBJ2-4, with 14 bases that match TRBD2. V shed 6 bases, J shed 3 bases, and the junction held 7 bases outside the gene matches. The length of the CDR3 is 17 residues. Germline V lookup: CDR1 SGHAT, CDR2 FQNNGV. The full variable domain, rest sourced from reference TRBV11-2 and TRBJ2-4, is EAGVAQSPRYKIIEKRQSVAFWCNPISGHATLYWYQQILGQGPKLLIQFQNNGVVDDSQLPKDRFSAERLKGVDSTLKIQPAKLEDSAVYLCASRPGLAGVVKNIQYFGAGTRLSVL.

The rearrangement links TRBV12-3 or TRBV12-4 to TRBJ2-1; D call uncertain. V was pared by 3 bases and J by 5 bases, with 5 bases between. The CDR3 sequence is 12 residues long. CDR3 sequence reads: CASSFRNNEQFF. In nucleotides, the CDR3 is TGTGCCAGCAGTTTTAGGAACAATGAGCAGTTCTTC.

V and J are TRBV29-1 and TRBJ2-2, with 10 positions matching TRBD2. V dropped 8 bases and J dropped 1; count of bases not matched to a gene: 13. This CDR3 contains 17 residues. Looked up from germline, CDR1 is SQVTM and CDR2 is ANQGSEA. CDR3 DNA sequence: TGCAGCCCTCCCGGAGCGGGAGGGTTCTTGAACACCGGGGAGCTGTTTTTT. It specifies CSPPGAGGFLNTGELFF.

In its sample, this clonotype was seen a few times. The chain joins TRBV9 to TRBJ2-7; possible D gene TRBD2, 5 bases. The germline CDR1 and CDR2 sequences are SGDLS and YYNGEE. The CDR3 consists of 16 residues. V was pared by 0 bases and J by 0 bases, with 13 bases between. As DNA, the CDR3 is TGTGCCAGCAGCGTAGGCGCTCCCGGGATCTCCTACGAGCAGTACTTC. Translating it yields CASSVGAPGISYEQYF.